The clone carrying this T cell receptor (beta chain) was counted a few times. The antigen is undetermined. Germline V CDR1 and CDR2: SGHNT, YENEEA. The CDR3 is made up of 15 amino acids. Trimming shortened V by 4 bases and J by 4 bases, and 16 bases separated the two germline ends. Quantitative 5'-RACE was performed with molecular barcodes, and it yielded the TCR beta libraries. TCRdb called the 5' RACE reads again in MiXCR, with one record for every CDR3 protein. The repertoire holds 130,000 or so distinct CDR3 sequences, with about an eighth as singletons. The source of the sample is a study of CD8 T cells in ankylosing spondylitis. Findings of the study overall: Ankylosing spondylitis blood appeared to be characterized by a TCR beta motif of eight highly homologous variants. Disease-linked clones proved CD8+ and comparatively uncommon in peripheral blood. Reportedly, matched ankylosing spondylitis synovial fluid was significantly enriched for disease-linked clones.

This chain links TRBV11-3 with TRBJ2-5; no definite D call. This sequence originates from a female donor with ankylosing spondylitis or in good health (not recorded which). Sequencing was done on a sample of blood, either unsorted or a sorted T cell fraction (not recorded which). The CDR3 spells CASSSRTDVGETQYF. The DNA of the CDR3 is TGTGCCAGCAGCTCCAGGACCGACGTAGGAGAGACCCAGTACTTC.